This TCR beta chain comes out of a study of blood T cells in healthy people across ages. Whole-study findings and limits: TCR beta diversity, measured per million T cells, fell in a roughly linear way with age. Diversity was higher, and naive CD4+ cells more numerous, in long-lived donors than in aged donors. Researchers deemed the diversity estimates from one million T cells underestimates.

This clonotype was seen a single time. Antigen: not known. The use of a sample-barcoded 5' primer and a J-beta primer mix characterized a second PCR of roughly 6 to 11 cycles. The authors tagged each cDNA molecule using a template-switch adaptor with 12 random nucleotides. TCRdb re-called the 5' RACE reads through MiXCR, storing one row per CDR3 protein. This sample has about a million distinct CDR3 sequences, with 40% to 60% found just once. The CDR3 totals 12 residues. Between the trimmed V and J ends, which lost 0 bases and 7 bases, there was a span of 6 bases. Germline V gene lookup returns CDR1 SGHAT and CDR2 FQNNGV.

The chain has TRBV11-2 and TRBJ1-1; tentatively, D is TRBD1 (5 bases). This TCR was recovered from a man between 25 and 39 years old in good health. Material for sequencing was blood. The CDR3 DNA is TGTGCCAGCAGCTTAGAGGGGGATGAAGCTTTCTTT. This codes for CASSLEGDEAFF. Full variable domain (rest looked up from reference TRBV11-2 and TRBJ1-1): EAGVAQSPRYKIIEKRQSVAFWCNPISGHATLYWYQQILGQGPKLLIQFQNNGVVDDSQLPKDRFSAERLKGVDSTLKIQPAKLEDSAVYLCASSLEGDEAFFGQGTRLTVV.